One and the same sample provided the 28 T cell receptor beta chains below, sequenced in a study of early T cells in non-severe SARS-CoV-2 infection. TCRdb independently ran MiXCR on the 5' RACE reads; one entry per CDR3 protein. This table has around 80,000 distinct CDR3 sequences, around 12% appearing once. Sequencing was carried out using whole blood. The receptor source for this set is an adult who was a healthcare worker with PCR-confirmed SARS-CoV-2 infection or an uninfected control (not recorded which).

V gene TRBV2 combines with J gene TRBJ2-5; no clear D. The germline CDR1 and CDR2 sequences are SNHLY and FYNNEI. The V end lost 4 bases, the J end lost 1 base, and 7 bases lay between the germline ends. The CDR3 runs to 13 residues. CDR3 sequence: CASSVILQETQYF. The CDR3 nucleotides read TGTGCCAGCAGTGTCATTCTCCAAGAGACCCAGTACTTC.

In this sample, this clonotype turned up a few times. The chain recombines TRBV28 with TRBJ2-1, with 9 bases identical to TRBD2. Germline values: CDR1 MDHEN, CDR2 SYDVKM. The CDR3 spans 14 residues. Trimming cost V 10 bases and J 4 bases; bases outside gene matches: 8. The CDR3 sequence: CATLTSGQYNEQFF. CDR3 nucleotides: TGTGCCACTTTAACTAGCGGGCAATACAATGAGCAGTTCTTC.

This clonotype has at least ten counts. The V call is TRBV7-8, the J call TRBJ1-5; the D gene is possibly TRBD1 (6 bases). In germline, CDR1 is SGHVS, CDR2 FQNEAQ. The CDR3 consists of 14 residues. The ends were cut back, 5 bases at V and 5 bases at J, with 13 bases in the middle. CDR3 amino acids: CASSVTDSDQPQHF. The CDR3 DNA reads as TGTGCCAGCAGCGTAACGGACAGTGATCAGCCCCAGCATTTT.

This rearrangement joins TRBV3-1 to TRBJ1-6; D is unresolved. The CDR3 consists of 14 residues. The V end lost 6 bases, the J end lost 8 bases, and 14 bases lay between the germline ends. The germline V gene encodes CDR1 LGHDT and CDR2 YNNKEL (reference sequence). Written as DNA, the CDR3 is TGTGCCAGCAGTCCCGCGAGAGGTGATTCACCCCTCCACTTT. Translating it yields CASSPARGDSPLHF.

Remarks on this clonotype: The junction shows a germline mismatch at one end, possibly a read error. This chain uses TRBV7-9 with TRBJ2-1, with D maybe TRBD1 (6 bases). Germline V CDR1 and CDR2: SEHNR, FQNEAQ (reference sequence). The CDR3 runs 12 residues. The CDR3 bases are TGTGCCAGCAGCTCGAGGACAGCCAGTAGTTATTTC. Encoded protein: CASSSRTASSYF. Filled out from reference TRBV7-9 and TRBJ2-1, the complete variable domain reads DTGVSQNPRHKITKRGQNVTFRCDPISEHNRLYWYRQTLGQGPEFLTYFQNEAQLEKSRLLSDRFSAERPKGSFSTLEIQRTEQGDSAMYLCASSSRTASSYFGPGTRLTVL.

The table lists this clonotype with many counts. The CDR3 coding sequence is TGTGCCAGCAGCCCCTCCGGGGCTATCTCCTATGGCTACACCTTC. Amino acid sequence: CASSPSGAISYGYTF. The rearrangement uses TRBV3-1 and TRBJ1-2; tentatively, D is TRBD1 (5 bases). Germline CDR1 is LGHDT and CDR2 is YNNKEL (reference sequence). Trimming left V 4 bases short and J 4 bases short, with 16 bases between. The CDR3 totals 15 residues.

There are a few counts of this clonotype. The V gene is TRBV5-1, the J gene TRBJ1-1; 9 bases are shared with TRBD1. Germline V CDR1 and CDR2: SGHRS, YFSETQ. V lost 0 bases and J lost 1; bases outside the gene matches: 4. This CDR3 is 16 amino acids long. CDR3 sequence: CASSLGGQGTNTEAFF. CDR3 DNA sequence: TGCGCCAGCAGCTTGGGGGGACAGGGAACGAACACTGAAGCTTTCTTT.

This clonotype showed up many times. The chain is built from TRBV7-8 and TRBJ1-2, with D possibly being TRBD1 (5 bases). Germline CDR1 reads SGHVS; CDR2 reads FQNEAQ. Trimming removed 1 base from V and 2 bases from J, with 8 bases in between. The CDR3 length is 14 residues. The CDR3 is CASSLDSGNYGYTF. CDR3 nucleotides: TGTGCCAGCAGCTTAGATTCAGGGAACTATGGCTACACCTTC. The whole variable domain, filled in from reference TRBV7-8 and TRBJ1-2, reads GAGVSQSPRYKVAKRGQDVALRCDPISGHVSLFWYQQALGQGPEFLTYFQNEAQLDKSGLPSDRFFAERPEGSVSTLKIQRTQQEDSAVYLCASSLDSGNYGYTFGSGTRLTVV.

The CDR3 loop is CASSPGRGGPSGRNEQFF. DNA for the CDR3: TGCGCCAGCAGCCCCGGCAGGGGGGGTCCTAGCGGGAGGAATGAGCAGTTCTTC. The chain has TRBV5-1 and TRBJ2-1; 11 bases fit TRBD2. This CDR3 is built from 18 residues. The J segment lost 7 bases and the V segment lost 4 bases, leaving 16 bases of the junction unmatched. Germline V gene data show CDR1 as SGHRS and CDR2 as YFSETQ.

The chain recombines TRBV30 with TRBJ2-3; 9 bases fit TRBD2. From germline, CDR1 is GTSNPN and CDR2 SVGIG (reference sequence). The J segment lost 0 bases and the V segment lost 2 bases, leaving 3 bases of the junction unmatched. The CDR3 covers 15 residues. CDR3 bases: TGTGCCTGGAGTTTTCTAGCGGGAAGCACAGATACGCAGTATTTT. Its translation: CAWSFLAGSTDTQYF.

The gene calls are TRBV20-1 and TRBJ1-2; D uncertain. The CDR3 totals 11 residues. Deletions cut 6 bases from V and 6 bases from J, with 11 bases between. Germline V gene data show CDR1 as DFQATT and CDR2 as SNEGSKA (reference sequence). CDR3 DNA: TGCAGTGCCCCCGGTGCCAATGGCTACACCTTC. Translating it yields CSAPGANGYTF.

This clonotype was picked up a small number of times. CDR3 residues: CASSLDLFGTSGIDEQFF. The CDR3 DNA reads TGTGCCAGCAGCTTAGATCTTTTCGGGACTAGCGGGATAGATGAGCAGTTCTTC. V usage is TRBV7-6 and J usage is TRBJ2-1; 13 bases fit TRBD2. V trimming: 1 base; J trimming: 8 bases; junction bases outside the gene matches: 11. Per germline, CDR1 SGHVS and CDR2 FNYEAQ. There are 18 residues in the CDR3.

This clonotype has ten or more counts. This sequence joins TRBV4-2 and TRBJ1-5; the D gene is possibly TRBD1 (6 bases). Germline V gene lookup returns CDR1 LGHNA and CDR2 YNFKEQ. The V and J ends lost 3 bases and 4 bases respectively, with 19 bases between them. The length of the CDR3 is 17 residues. CDR3 region: CASSQEIRGGRNQPQHF. For the CDR3, the DNA is TGTGCCAGCAGCCAGGAAATAAGAGGGGGTCGGAATCAGCCCCAGCATTTT.

This clonotype appeared a few times. This sequence joins TRBV27 and TRBJ2-5, with 12 nucleotides matching TRBD2. V dropped 4 bases and J dropped 5; count of bases not matched to a gene: 2. The CDR3 runs 14 residues. Looked up from germline, CDR1 is MNHEY and CDR2 is SMNVEV (reference sequence). This chain's CDR3 is CASSSSGRAETQYF. The CDR3 nucleotides are TGTGCCAGCAGTTCTAGCGGGAGGGCCGAGACCCAGTACTTC.

This clonotype showed up many times. The chain's CDR3 is CASSLIINEQFF. The CDR3 nucleotides are TGTGCCAGCAGCTTGATTATTAATGAGCAGTTCTTC. The chain employs TRBV7-6 and TRBJ2-1; D gene ambiguous. CDR3 length: 12 amino acids. Germline V lookup: CDR1 SGHVS, CDR2 FNYEAQ. V was trimmed by 3 bases and J by 7 bases, leaving 7 bases between them.

The rearrangement joins TRBV19 to TRBJ1-5, with 7 positions matching TRBD1. The CDR3 is 15 residues long. The V segment lost 5 bases and the J segment 6 bases; nucleotides outside the gene matches: 10. Germline V gene lookup returns CDR1 LNHDA and CDR2 SQIVND (reference sequence). The CDR3 region is CASSSPQGGSQPQHF. CDR3 in DNA: TGTGCCAGTAGTTCCCCCCAGGGGGGAAGTCAGCCCCAGCATTTT.

In its sample, this clonotype was seen a few times. The chain has TRBV7-9 and TRBJ2-7; D not resolved. Trimming removed 6 bases at V and 3 bases at J, with 9 bases between. The germline V gene encodes CDR1 SEHNR and CDR2 FQNEAQ (reference sequence). The CDR3 has 12 amino acids. CDR3 sequence reads: CASSFGNYEQYF. The CDR3 bases are TGTGCCAGCAGTTTTGGGAACTACGAGCAGTACTTC.

Only a few counts were recorded for this clonotype. V and J are TRBV7-9 and TRBJ2-5, with D unclear. The CDR3 has 13 residues. Trimming pared 2 bases from V and 5 bases from J, leaving 9 bases between. CDR1 is SEHNR and CDR2 is FQNEAQ in the germline V gene (reference sequence). The CDR3 loop reads CASSLPPKETQYF. CDR3 nucleotide sequence: TGTGCCAGCAGCTTACCTCCGAAGGAGACCCAGTACTTC.

This clonotype was counted at least ten times. J is TRBJ1-2 and V is TRBV29-1; 7 nucleotides align to TRBD1. CDR1 is SQVTM, CDR2 ANQGSEA, per germline. The V segment lost 5 bases and the J segment 7 bases; nucleotides outside the gene matches: 13. This CDR3 comprises 14 residues. As DNA, the CDR3 is TGCAGCGTTAATGGTAAAGGGGGCGGATTTGGCTACACCTTC. Protein product: CSVNGKGGGFGYTF.

At least ten counts were recorded for this clonotype. The rearrangement joins TRBV20-1 to TRBJ2-7; D might be TRBD1 or TRBD2, each matching 5 bases. CDR3 length: 13 residues. Looked up from germline, CDR1 is DFQATT and CDR2 is SNEGSKA (reference sequence). Trimming removed 0 bases at V and 0 bases at J, with 6 bases between. CDR3 DNA: TGCAGTGCTAGAGAGGGACCCTCCTACGAGCAGTACTTC. It translates to CSAREGPSYEQYF.

The rearrangement joins TRBV5-6 to TRBJ2-7; 9 bases are shared with TRBD2. CDR1 and CDR2 from the germline V gene are SGHDT and YYEEEE. This CDR3 is 15 amino acids long. With 3 bases clipped from V and 2 bases from J, the junction kept 6 bases outside the gene matches. The CDR3 DNA reads TGTGCCAGCAGCTCTCTAGCGGGAATGACCTACGAGCAGTACTTC. Translating gives CASSSLAGMTYEQYF.

This clonotype was seen many times. J is TRBJ2-5 and V is TRBV28, with D possibly TRBD1 on 6 matching bases. In germline, CDR1 is MDHEN, CDR2 SYDVKM. The CDR3 runs to 12 residues. V shed 2 bases and J shed 7 bases, with 8 bases lying between them. The CDR3 loop reads CASSLPRGTQYF. The CDR3 DNA follows: TGTGCCAGCAGTTTACCCAGGGGGACCCAGTACTTC.

This clonotype showed up many times. The CDR3 DNA reads as TGTGCCAGCAGTCGGGACAGGGAAAGCTCTGGGGCCAACGTCCTGACTTTC. Encoded protein: CASSRDRESSGANVLTF. V usage is TRBV2 and J usage is TRBJ2-6, with 9 bases fitting TRBD1. The V segment lost 5 bases and the J segment 0 bases; nucleotides outside the gene matches: 5. The CDR3 is 17 amino acids. Germline-derived CDR1 and CDR2 are SNHLY and FYNNEI.

This clonotype has a handful of counts. This chain joins TRBV7-8 and TRBJ1-1; the D gene is possibly TRBD1 (5 bases). Deletions cut 3 bases from V and 4 bases from J, with 15 bases between. In germline, CDR1 is SGHVS, CDR2 FQNEAQ. CDR3 length equals 15 residues. CDR3 sequence reads: CASSLRMGGSTEAFF. In DNA form, the CDR3 reads TGTGCCAGCAGCTTGCGGATGGGGGGGAGCACTGAAGCTTTCTTT.

This clonotype was recorded at least ten times. This sequence joins TRBV5-1 and TRBJ2-1, with 11 bases lining up with TRBD2. The germline V gene encodes CDR1 SGHRS and CDR2 YFSETQ. The V segment lost 4 bases and the J segment 2 bases; nucleotides outside the gene matches: 2. The CDR3 has 15 residues. The CDR3 is CASSILAGAYNEQFF. The CDR3 nucleotides are TGCGCCAGCAGCATACTAGCGGGAGCCTACAATGAGCAGTTCTTC.

The rearrangement uses TRBV11-2 and TRBJ2-5; D is unclear. V was cut by 8 bases and J by 1 base, with 17 bases left in between. The CDR3 runs to 15 residues. The germline CDR1 and CDR2 sequences are SGHAT and FQNNGV. CDR3 in amino acids: CASRFRGRSQETQYF. As DNA, the CDR3 is TGTGCCAGCCGATTCCGCGGACGGTCCCAAGAGACCCAGTACTTC.

This clonotype was detected only a few times. This chain connects TRBV5-4 to TRBJ1-3; D remains unclear. The germline V gene encodes CDR1 SGHNT and CDR2 YYREEE (reference sequence). This CDR3 spans 15 amino acids. Trimming stripped 4 bases from V and 1 base from J, with 12 bases between. CDR3 bases: TGTGCCAGCAGCGTAGACGGCGGATCTGGAAACACCATATATTTT. This codes for CASSVDGGSGNTIYF.

This clonotype was seen a single time. The chain is built from TRBV5-1 and TRBJ1-3; TRBD1 aligns across 7 bases. CDR3 length: 13 amino acids. J gave up 8 bases and V 3 bases, and 5 bases lay outside the gene matches. Germline V gene data show CDR1 as SGHRS and CDR2 as YFSETQ. CDR3 coding DNA: TGCGCCAGCAGCTGGGGACAGATGGACACCATATATTTT. It is translated as CASSWGQMDTIYF.